A single sample gave rise to the 14 T cell receptor beta chains below, sequenced in a study of blood T cell repertoires in COVID-19. The assay was immunoSEQ multiplex PCR, and TCRdb's table has in-frame clones only and misses some. The sample records approximately 300,000 clones, nearly 90% being singletons. The material sequenced was PBMCs or T cells enriched from blood (not recorded which). These TCRs come from a woman in her thirties who had recovered from COVID-19.

The chain links TRBV7-2 to TRBJ1-4; maybe TRBD1 (6 bases). Trimming removed 4 bases at V and 8 bases at J, with 17 bases between. Germline loops: CDR1 SGHTA, CDR2 FQGNSA. The CDR3 length is 15 residues. The CDR3 DNA reads TGTGCCAGCAGCTCAGGGGTTACACGAGGGGAAAAACTGTTTTTT. This sequence encodes CASSSGVTRGEKLFF.

This clone appeared once. The V call is TRBV5-1, the J call TRBJ1-1; weak D call: TRBD1 (5 bases). Germline CDR1 reads SGHRS; CDR2 reads YFSETQ. V gave up 5 bases and J gave up 1 base, with 9 bases separating them. This CDR3 contains 13 residues. The CDR3 DNA reads as TGCGCCAGCAGGGTAGGACAGAACACTGAAGCTTTCTTT. Translation: CASRVGQNTEAFF.

The J gene is TRBJ2-5, the V gene TRBV12-5; D is unresolved. V lost 5 bases and J 2 bases, leaving 9 bases between the germline ends. Germline assignment: CDR1 LGHNT and CDR2 FRNRAP. The CDR3 spans 13 residues. The CDR3: CASGRSGQETQYF. CDR3 sequence (DNA): TGTGCTAGTGGTAGGTCAGGACAAGAGACCCAGTACTTC.

The chain recombines TRBV2 with TRBJ1-2; D call uncertain. Germline CDR1 and CDR2: SNHLY and FYNNEI. With 7 bases removed from V and 8 bases from J, the gap between germline ends came to 11 bases. The CDR3 is 11 amino acids. The DNA for the CDR3 is TGTGCCAGCACCGTGGGCCAGGGCTACACCTTC. This gives the protein CASTVGQGYTF.

This clone was picked up a small number of times. The chain combines TRBV19 with TRBJ2-5; 10 bases match TRBD1. The CDR3 sequence is 15 residues long. Per germline, CDR1 LNHDA and CDR2 SQIVND (reference sequence). Losses at the gene ends were 5 bases for V and 4 bases for J; bases not matched to a gene: 7. The CDR3 DNA is TGTGCCAGTAGTTCTCGGACAGGGGGGGGAGAGACCCAGTACTTC. It is translated as CASSSRTGGGETQYF.

DNA of the CDR3: TGTGCCAGCAGGGACAATAGCAATCAGCCCCAGCATTTT. It encodes CASRDNSNQPQHF. The chain employs TRBV2 and TRBJ1-5; the D gene is possibly TRBD1 (5 bases). The V and J ends lost 6 bases and 0 bases respectively, with 6 bases between them. Germline CDR1 SNHLY, CDR2 FYNNEI. This CDR3 region has 13 residues.

This chain joins TRBV5-1 and TRBJ1-1; 8 bases are a match to TRBD1. The CDR3 spans 16 residues. Germline CDR1 is SGHRS and CDR2 is YFSETQ. J was trimmed by 0 bases and V by 0 bases; bases with no gene match: 4. The CDR3 reads CASSLGGTGVNTEAFF. DNA for the CDR3: TGCGCCAGCAGCTTGGGGGGGACAGGAGTGAACACTGAAGCTTTCTTT.

Many counts were recorded for this clone. This chain uses TRBV30 with TRBJ1-1; 8 bases are a match to TRBD1. This CDR3 region has 13 residues. V lost 2 bases and J lost 9; bases outside the gene matches: 8. Germline CDR1 and CDR2: GTSNPN and SVGIG (reference sequence). The CDR3 DNA is TGTGCCTGGAGTTATACCGGGACAGGAAAAGCTTTCTTT. It is translated as CAWSYTGTGKAFF.

The rearrangement joins TRBV5-1 to TRBJ2-5; no clear D. The V end was cut by 5 bases, the J end by 2 bases, with 10 bases between. The CDR3 has 13 residues. The germline CDR1 and CDR2 sequences are SGHRS and YFSETQ. This CDR3 reads CASSLRRQETQYF. CDR3 nucleotides: TGCGCCAGCAGTTTACGTAGACAAGAGACCCAGTACTTC.

V gene TRBV21-1 combines with J gene TRBJ2-7; the DNA was not used to check the table's D call, TRBD1. TRBV21-1 is a pseudogene segment. This CDR3 region has 15 residues. This CDR3 is CASSPTLDNAYEQYF. In DNA form, the CDR3 reads TGTGCCAGCAGCCCAACCCTCGACAATGCCTACGAGCAGTACTTC.

The chain is built from TRBV19 and TRBJ1-1; 7 bases line up with TRBD1. The CDR3 contains 14 residues. The germline CDR1 and CDR2 sequences are LNHDA and SQIVND (reference sequence). V lost 7 bases, J lost 3 bases, and 8 bases stayed unmatched. The CDR3 region is CASKGQSLDTEAFF. CDR3 sequence (DNA): TGTGCCAGTAAGGGACAGTCATTGGACACTGAAGCTTTCTTT.

Note on this clone: Distinct nucleotide sequences in the sample also encode this CDR3. The chain employs TRBV7-9 and TRBJ2-7; 8 bases match TRBD2. This CDR3 is 14 amino acids long. Germline V gene lookup returns CDR1 SEHNR and CDR2 FQNEAQ (reference sequence). V shed 3 bases, J shed 0 bases, and the junction held 1 base outside the gene matches. In DNA form, the CDR3 reads TGTGCCAGCAGCTTGGCGGGGGGCTCCTACGAGCAGTACTTC. Translating it yields CASSLAGGSYEQYF.

J is TRBJ2-7 and V is TRBV7-3, with TRBD1 matching over 7 bases. CDR3 length equals 14 residues. V trimming: 1 base; J trimming: 5 bases; junction bases outside the gene matches: 5. Looked up from germline, CDR1 is SGHTA and CDR2 is FQGTGA. The CDR3: CASSLSRDSNEQYF. DNA of the CDR3: TGTGCCAGCAGCTTAAGTCGGGACAGCAACGAGCAGTACTTC.

This clone is a singleton in its sample. The V gene is TRBV4-1, the J gene TRBJ1-6, with 8 positions matching TRBD1. After removal of 0 bases from V and 7 bases from J, the junction contained 5 bases not matched to a gene. CDR1 is MGHRA and CDR2 is YSYEKL in the germline V gene. This CDR3 has 16 residues. This CDR3 reads CASSQDQGAPNSPLHF. The CDR3 DNA sequence: TGCGCCAGCAGCCAAGACCAGGGGGCGCCGAATTCACCCCTCCACTTT.